This T cell receptor beta chain was captured by sequencing in a study of shared clonotypes between healthy human individuals (dated by TCRdb to 2020 to 2021). A note on the overall study: The cohort included three men and a couple of women between 18 and 49 years of age. To increase sequencing depth and limit assay-specific biases, different laboratories used diverse techniques to prepare libraries and sequence TCR repertoires. To estimate repertoire size and how much clonotypes are shared between individuals, the study performed deep sequencing of blood TCR repertoires from a handful of healthy adults. Per donor, three plates each were used for CD4 naive and CD4 memory, two for CD8 naive, and one for CD8 memory. Between about 0.94 and 8.9 billion PBMCs per donor were obtained by leukapheresis. Results the study describes overall, beyond this receptor: Sharing across a few donors was observed for approximately 5% of naive CD4, over 3% of naive CD8, about 2.5% of memory CD4, and about 0.38% of memory CD8 clonotypes. Sampling was restricted to blood, and TCR repertoires in tissue are likely to differ from TCR repertoires in blood. Naive subsets generally had larger estimated clonotype richness than memory subsets did. Pairwise subsampling led to the expectation that sequencing depth would affect the degree of clonotype sharing among donors. Higher generation probabilities were observed for clonotypes shared by all four sorted-subset donors than for non-shared clonotypes. Rarefaction of sorted-subset datasets indicated incomplete sequencing despite the large sequencing depth. The small number of donors limited the genetic and exposure-history diversity represented.

About this clone itself: Its antigen is unknown. Qualities for individual bases were not recorded, and no much larger clone is one base off.

Using the deep immunoSEQ assay, TCR CDR3 regions were amplified from genomic DNA by multiplex PCR. Genomic DNA extracted from each cell subset was distributed evenly over all wells of several immunoSEQ 96-well plates, and each plate served as one replicate. For sorted subsets, each replicate PCR was loaded with 200 ng genomic DNA, equivalent to 30,000 to 35,000 T cell genomes. Purified libraries were measured with a Qubit 3.0 fluorometer, size-checked on a Bioanalyzer 2100, and measured again with the KAPA Library Quantification kit. A separate single-read 150-cycle Illumina NextSeq 550 flow cell was used to sequence each immunoSEQ 96-well plate. The original methods were these. Because the immunoSEQ output held only junctional sequences and lacked quality scores, the filtering could not match the filtering applied to full-length reads. Sequences were annotated with PyIR, a Python wrapper for IgBLAST v1.9, using IMGT germline references to assign V/J genes and CDR3. Any read was removed if the V/J assignment was weak (E-value above 1e-6), the CDR3 was missing, or the read contained stop codons, out-of-frame junctions, or ambiguous translated residues. V3J clonotypes were defined by identical inferred V gene, J gene, and CDR3 amino acid sequence. Percentage overlap between repertoires was computed as shared unique clonotypes divided by the size of the smaller repertoire. RTK rarefaction, the Chao1 estimator, and Recon v2.1 estimates of unobserved clonotypes were used to assess repertoire richness. For all TCRbeta clonotypes obtained by the gDNA method from four donors, generation probabilities were computed with OLGA. The immuneACCESS repertoire file appears here via TCRdb, limited to in-frame rearrangements. These files lack a portion of the clones; in checked studies, under half of the deficit traces to unresolved V genes, and the cause of the others is not known. V and J calls and clone size are those listed in that table; D and trimming were worked out from the DNA. This sample is represented by some 2,500,000 clones; 80% to 95% of them were singletons. Jointly, the top ten make up 0.35% to 0.45% of the sample.

Healthy HIV-negative adults with no recently reported acute infections or vaccinations were included as donors. Every donor was a Caucasian adult residing in Nashville, Tennessee, USA. CD4+ T cells were enriched through magnetic negative selection, after which naive cells were positively selected on CD45RA and the remaining negative fraction served as the memory subset. Blood was collected by leukapheresis, and PBMCs were isolated by Ficoll-Histopaque density gradient centrifugation and then cryopreserved in liquid nitrogen vapor phase. Analytical flow cytometry was used to check the purity and quantity of every magnetically sorted T cell population. Genomic DNA was isolated from each sorted fraction and quantified by UV absorbance on a Nanodrop 2000c. Sequencing used naive CD4+ T cells from PBMCs. The cell subset or site label here, explained by the study, means: CD45RA+ positively selected. The receptor's source is a man between 18 and 29 years old in good health. Some clones in this sample may be carry-over from other donors' samples.

The DNA sequence follows: TGCAGCGTTGACAGGGTAAACACCATATATTTT. The encoded protein is CSVDRVNTIYF. In this chain, TRBV29-1 is recombined with TRBJ1-3; TRBD1 is perhaps the D gene, given 5 matching bases. V gives up 3 bases and J gives up 6 bases, and the segment between their germline ends measures 6 bases. CDR1 and CDR2 were assigned from the germline V gene as SQVTM and ANQGSEA. The CDR3 runs 11 amino acids, cysteine and phenylalanine included. Only CDR3 DNA remains: 33 bases, in frame from the first base.